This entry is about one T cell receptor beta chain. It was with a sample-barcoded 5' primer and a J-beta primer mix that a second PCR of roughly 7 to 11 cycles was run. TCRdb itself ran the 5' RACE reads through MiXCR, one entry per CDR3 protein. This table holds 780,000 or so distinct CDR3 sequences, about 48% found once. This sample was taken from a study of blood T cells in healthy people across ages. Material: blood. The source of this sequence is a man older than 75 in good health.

CDR3 nucleotides: TGCGCCGGCACGGGGGTTAGGAACACTGAAGCTTTCTTT. Residues: CAGTGVRNTEAFF. The chain joins TRBV5-1 to TRBJ1-1; TRBD1 might be the D (5 bases). V lost 10 bases to trimming and J lost 1 base, with 14 bases between them. The germline CDR1 and CDR2 sequences are SGHRS and YFSETQ. The CDR3 contains 13 residues.